Listed below are T cell receptor beta chains from one sample, sequenced in a study of control samples from healthy donors and cancer patients. Data came from immunoSEQ multiplex PCR; TCRdb stores just in-frame clones and leaves some out. Counted here are fewer than 250,000 clones, around 93% occurring once; the ten biggest clones make up about 2%. The sample was blood. These receptors all stem from a man aged 30 to 39 in good health. Both conserved end residues are part of each CDR3. A D gene is named only where the DNA matches it firmly. Only part of the rows carry a size: once, few, many, or a class if the clone is expanded.

>TRBV6-4|TRBD2|TRBJ2-1|-
CASSDRGGNEQFF
TGTGCCAGCAGTGACCGGGGGGGCAATGAGCAGTTCTTC
>TRBV12-3/TRBV12-4|-|TRBJ2-7|-
CASSLTREQYF
TGTGCCAGCAGCCTTACTCGAGAGCAGTACTTC
>TRBV10-1|-|TRBJ1-6|-
CASSGGQSRPLHF
TGCGCCAGCAGTGGTGGACAGTCAAGGCCCCTCCACTTT
>TRBV9|-|TRBJ1-4|-
CASSQGIQGNEKLFF
TGTGCCAGCAGTCAGGGGATCCAGGGTAATGAAAAACTGTTTTTT
>TRBV18|-|TRBJ1-2|-
CASSPSNGRDHGYTF
TGTGCCAGCTCACCATCAAACGGGCGGGATCATGGCTACACCTTC
>TRBV7-9|-|TRBJ2-5|-
CASSFGGGGETQYF
TGTGCCAGCAGCTTTGGAGGGGGCGGAGAGACCCAGTACTTC
>TRBV14|TRBD1|TRBJ1-1|-
CASSHRQGWNTEAFF
TGTGCCAGCAGCCATAGACAGGGCTGGAACACTGAAGCTTTCTTT
>TRBV6-4|TRBD2|TRBJ2-1|-
CASSDSPTSGVYNEQFF
TGTGCCAGCAGTGACTCCCCCACTAGCGGGGTCTACAATGAGCAGTTCTTC
>TRBV27|-|TRBJ1-5|-
CASSLSGDRVNQPQHF
TGTGCCAGCAGCCTATCAGGGGATCGGGTCAATCAGCCCCAGCATTTT
>TRBV5-8|-|TRBJ2-3|-
CASSLGQGGTDTQYF
TGTGCCAGCAGCCTAGGACAGGGAGGGACAGATACGCAGTATTTT
>TRBV24-1|-|TRBJ1-6|-
CATSDRSGSTGYNSPLHF
TGTGCCACCAGTGATCGTTCAGGGTCAACGGGCTATAATTCACCCCTCCACTTT
>TRBV24-1|-|TRBJ2-1|once
CATSDPGPRTVNEQFF
TGTGCCACCAGTGATCCGGGACCGAGGACCGTAAACGAGCAGTTCTTC
>TRBV13|-|TRBJ1-1|once
CASSIRRNTEAFF
TGTGCCAGCAGTATCCGGAGAAACACTGAAGCTTTCTTT
>TRBV30|-|TRBJ2-2|-
CAWSVNTGGTGELFF
TGTGCCTGGAGTGTCAACACAGGAGGTACCGGGGAGCTGTTTTTT
>TRBV7-3|TRBD1|TRBJ1-6|few
CASSPYPGQFSPLHF
TGTGCCAGCAGCCCGTATCCGGGACAGTTTTCACCCCTCCACTTT
>TRBV3-1/TRBV3-2|-|TRBJ2-7|-
CASSYRPYYEQYF
TGTGCCAGCAGCTACAGGCCCTACTACGAGCAGTACTTC
>TRBV5-1|-|TRBJ2-7|-
CASSPGTGTEISYEQYF
TGCGCCAGCAGCCCTGGGACCGGGACCGAAATCTCCTACGAGCAGTACTTC
>TRBV7-2|-|TRBJ2-3|-
CASSISVGGWDTQYF
TGTGCCAGCAGCATTAGCGTCGGGGGTTGGGATACGCAGTATTTT
>TRBV6-5|-|TRBJ1-1|-
CASNSGREAFF
TGTGCCAGCAACTCGGGCAGGGAAGCTTTCTTT
>TRBV2|-|TRBJ2-1|-
CASSEEQVANEQFF
TGTGCCAGCAGTGAGGAACAGGTGGCCAATGAGCAGTTCTTC
>TRBV11-1|TRBD2|TRBJ2-4|-
CASSLGVAGGRNIQYF
TGTGCCAGCAGCTTAGGTGTAGCGGGGGGGCGCAACATTCAGTACTTC
>TRBV5-1|-|TRBJ1-5|-
CASSLSPGPDQPQHF
TGCGCCAGCAGCCTCTCCCCGGGCCCAGATCAGCCCCAGCATTTT
>TRBV5-1|-|TRBJ2-1|-
CASSLARGALNEQFF
TGCGCCAGCAGCTTGGCCAGGGGGGCGCTAAATGAGCAGTTCTTC
>TRBV7-2|TRBD1|TRBJ1-2|-
CASSHTTGQGSGYTF
TGTGCCAGCAGCCATACTACCGGACAGGGCAGCGGCTACACCTTC
>TRBV7-6|TRBD1|TRBJ1-1|-
CASNPRDRSATEAFF
TGTGCCAGCAACCCCCGGGACAGGTCGGCCACTGAAGCTTTCTTT
>TRBV5-4|-|TRBJ1-6|-
CASSLGGSGSPLHF
TGTGCCAGCAGCTTGGGCGGGAGCGGATCACCCCTCCACTTT
>TRBV15|TRBD1|TRBJ2-2|-
CATSRAPGQDKTGELFF
TGTGCCACCAGCAGAGCCCCGGGACAGGATAAGACCGGGGAGCTGTTTTTT
>TRBV5-4|TRBD1|TRBJ2-1|-
CASSWTGNEQFF
TGTGCCAGCAGTTGGACAGGGAATGAGCAGTTCTTC
>TRBV5-1|TRBD2|TRBJ2-2|-
CASSLTSGGNTGELFF
TGCGCCAGCAGCTTGACTAGCGGGGGGAACACCGGGGAGCTGTTTTTT
>TRBV7-8|TRBD1|TRBJ1-3|-
CASSPGGYGNTIYF
TGTGCCAGCAGCCCAGGGGGGTATGGAAACACCATATATTTT
>TRBV10-1|TRBD1|TRBJ1-2|-
CASSPGTGAYGYTF
TGCGCCAGCAGCCCCGGGACAGGGGCTTATGGCTACACCTTC
>TRBV30|-|TRBJ2-7|-
CACSKGGPYEQYF
TGTGCCTGTTCTAAGGGGGGTCCCTACGAGCAGTACTTC
>TRBV5-1|TRBD1|TRBJ1-3|-
CASSSQGAQSGNTIYF
TGCGCCAGCAGCTCCCAGGGGGCACAATCTGGAAACACCATATATTTT
>TRBV6-6|TRBD1|TRBJ1-5|-
CASTGTGGISNQPQHF
TGTGCCAGCACTGGGACAGGGGGCATTAGCAATCAGCCCCAGCATTTT
>TRBV27|-|TRBJ1-6|-
CASSLEALGRDNSPLHF
TGTGCCAGCAGTTTAGAGGCACTCGGCAGGGATAATTCACCCCTCCACTTT
>TRBV7-3|-|TRBJ2-2|-
CASSLMVRAGARAGELFF
TGTGCCAGCAGCTTAATGGTCCGCGCGGGGGCGCGAGCCGGGGAGCTGTTTTTT
>TRBV19|-|TRBJ2-3|-
CASSIGQSPDTQYF
TGTGCCAGTAGTATCGGACAGTCCCCAGATACGCAGTATTTT
>TRBV5-1|TRBD1|TRBJ2-1|-
CASSNRDRGTYNEQFF
TGCGCCAGCAGCAACAGGGACAGGGGGACCTACAATGAGCAGTTCTTC
>TRBV15|TRBD1|TRBJ1-1|-
CATSRPGQGRTEAFF
TGTGCCACCAGCAGACCAGGACAGGGTCGAACTGAAGCTTTCTTT
>TRBV19|-|TRBJ1-2|-
CASSIRSYGYTF
TGTGCCAGTAGTATCCGCAGCTATGGCTACACCTTC
>TRBV7-2|-|TRBJ1-4|-
CASSPGQGLKLEKLFF
TGTGCCAGCAGCCCGGGGCAGGGCCTTAAACTTGAAAAACTGTTTTTT
>TRBV5-1|-|TRBJ1-4|-
CASSFEATNEKLFF
TGCGCCAGCAGCTTCGAAGCAACTAATGAAAAACTGTTTTTT
>TRBV29-1|-|TRBJ1-1|-
CSATQGLDTEAFF
TGCAGCGCTACGCAGGGGCTTGACACTGAAGCTTTCTTT
>TRBV6-1|-|TRBJ1-1|-
CASSGAFEVPNTEAFF
TGTGCCAGCAGTGGCGCTTTTGAGGTTCCGAACACTGAAGCTTTCTTT
>TRBV7-7|TRBD1|TRBJ2-1|-
CASSISGQDNEQFF
TGTGCCAGCAGTATCTCGGGACAGGACAATGAGCAGTTCTTC
>TRBV2|TRBD2|TRBJ2-1|-
CASKSGGAFGNEQFF
TGTGCCAGCAAAAGCGGGGGGGCTTTCGGTAATGAGCAGTTCTTC